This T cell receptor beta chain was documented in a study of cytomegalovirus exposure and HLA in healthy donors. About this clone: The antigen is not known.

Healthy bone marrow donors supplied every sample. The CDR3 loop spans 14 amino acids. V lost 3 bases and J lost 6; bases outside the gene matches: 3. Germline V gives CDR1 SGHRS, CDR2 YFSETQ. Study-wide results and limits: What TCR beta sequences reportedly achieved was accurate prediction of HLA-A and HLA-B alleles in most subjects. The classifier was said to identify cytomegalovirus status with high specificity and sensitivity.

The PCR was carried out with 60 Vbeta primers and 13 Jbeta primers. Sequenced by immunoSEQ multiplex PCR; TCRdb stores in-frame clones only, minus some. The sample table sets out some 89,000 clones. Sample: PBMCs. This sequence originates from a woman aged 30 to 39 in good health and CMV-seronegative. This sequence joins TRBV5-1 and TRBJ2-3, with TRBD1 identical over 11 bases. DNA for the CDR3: TGCGCCAGCAGCTGGGACAGGGGGAGGGATACGCAGTATTTT. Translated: CASSWDRGRDTQYF.